The next 27 T cell receptor beta chains were all read from a single sample in a study of cytomegalovirus exposure and HLA in healthy donors. A multiplex PCR was run with 60 Vbeta primers and 13 Jbeta primers. TCRdb's copy holds only in-frame clones and misses some; the assay was immunoSEQ multiplex PCR. The sample shows fewer than 120,000 clones, approximately 78% of them seen only once. Input material: PBMCs. These receptors all stem from a woman in her 30s in good health and CMV-seronegative.

This clone has a single count. The V and J genes are TRBV2 and TRBJ1-3, with D possibly being TRBD1 (6 bases). CDR1 is SNHLY and CDR2 is FYNNEI in the germline V gene. With 8 bases removed from V and 0 bases from J, the gap between germline ends came to 17 bases. The CDR3 sequence is 16 residues long. In DNA form, the CDR3 reads TGTGCCAGCGGGCCGAAGGGGGTTAGCTCTGGAAACACCATATATTTT. Its protein product is CASGPKGVSSGNTIYF. The variable domain in full, with the rest retrieved from reference TRBV2 and TRBJ1-3, is EPEVTQTPSHQVTQMGQEVILRCVPISNHLYFYWYRQILGQKVEFLVSFYNNEISEKSEIFDDQFSVERPDGSNFTLKIRSTKLEDSAMYFCASGPKGVSSGNTIYFGEGSWLTVV.

The chain uses TRBV14 and TRBJ2-7; D is possibly TRBD1 (7 bases). This CDR3 is built from 15 residues. From germline, CDR1 is SGHDN and CDR2 FVKESK. Trimming took 4 bases from V and 3 from J, leaving 16 bases between them. The chain's CDR3 is CASSLRQGGVYEQYF. CDR3 DNA sequence: TGTGCCAGCAGCCTCCGACAGGGAGGTGTCTACGAGCAGTACTTC.

This sequence joins TRBV7-9 and TRBJ1-1; D gene uncertain. This CDR3 comprises 14 residues. Germline CDR1 reads SEHNR; CDR2 reads FQNEAQ (reference sequence). The V end lost 5 bases, the J end lost 0 bases, and 10 bases lay between the germline ends. CDR3 loop: CASSRALMNTEAFF. In DNA form, the CDR3 reads TGTGCCAGCAGCAGAGCGCTGATGAACACTGAAGCTTTCTTT. The full variable domain, with the rest looked up from reference TRBV7-9 and TRBJ1-1, is DTGVSQNPRHKITKRGQNVTFRCDPISEHNRLYWYRQTLGQGPEFLTYFQNEAQLEKSRLLSDRFSAERPKGSFSTLEIQRTEQGDSAMYLCASSRALMNTEAFFGQGTRLTVV.

The V call is TRBV5-1, the J call TRBJ2-5, with D unclear. This CDR3 has 13 amino acids. Trimming pared 0 bases from V and 5 bases from J, leaving 8 bases between. Germline V lookup: CDR1 SGHRS, CDR2 YFSETQ. In DNA, the CDR3 is TGCGCCAGCAGCTTGGATGGGCCGGAGACCCAGTACTTC. It specifies CASSLDGPETQYF.

V gene TRBV29-1 combines with J gene TRBJ1-1; TRBD1 aligns across 8 bases. Germline values: CDR1 SQVTM, CDR2 ANQGSEA. The V and J ends lost 3 bases and 6 bases, in that order; junction bases with no gene match: 6. The CDR3 extends over 13 amino acids. CDR3 coding DNA: TGCAGCGTTGACCCCAGGGGGCAAGCTGAAGCTTTCTTT. Translation gives CSVDPRGQAEAFF. The variable domain in full, completed from reference TRBV29-1 and TRBJ1-1, reads SAVISQKPSRDICQRGTSLTIQCQVDSQVTMMFWYRQQPGQSLTLIATANQGSEATYESGFVIDKFPISRPNLTFSTLTVSNMSPEDSSIYLCSVDPRGQAEAFFGQGTRLTVV.

V and J are TRBV2 and TRBJ2-1; TRBD2 is a possible D gene (6 bases). Trimming cost V 3 bases and J 4 bases, with 10 bases left between them. CDR3 size: 14 residues. The germline gives CDR1 SNHLY, CDR2 FYNNEI. The CDR3 loop is CASSDRGVYNEQFF. Here the CDR3 DNA reads TGTGCCAGCAGTGACCGCGGGGTATACAATGAGCAGTTCTTC.

In regard to this clone: At one end, the junction sequence differs from germline, possibly due to a read error. The gene calls are TRBV25-1 and TRBJ2-5, with 11 nucleotides matching TRBD2. The CDR3 is 14 residues long. Germline assignment: CDR1 MGHDK and CDR2 SYGVNS. Here the CDR3 DNA reads TGTGCCAGCAGGACTAGCGGGGTACAAGAGGCCCAGTACTTC. This gives the protein CASRTSGVQEAQYF.

The chain couples TRBV9 to TRBJ2-3; maybe TRBD2 (5 bases). Germline CDR1 and CDR2: SGDLS and YYNGEE. CDR3 length equals 14 residues. V was clipped by 2 bases and J by 1 base, with 8 bases between them. The CDR3 here is CASSVVGGTDTQYF. CDR3 bases: TGTGCCAGCAGCGTTGTCGGGGGCACAGATACGCAGTATTTT. Full variable domain (missing parts from reference TRBV9 and TRBJ2-3): DSGVTQTPKHLITATGQRVTLRCSPRSGDLSVYWYQQSLDQGLQFLIQYYNGEERAKGNILERFSAQQFPDLHSELNLSSLELGDSALYFCASSVVGGTDTQYFGPGTRLTVL.

The gene calls are TRBV5-1 and TRBJ1-4, with 7 bases that match TRBD1. Trimming at V came to 3 bases and at J to 16 bases, leaving 6 bases not matched to a gene. In germline, CDR1 is SGHRS, CDR2 YFSETQ. The CDR3 is 11 residues long. CDR3 sequence reads: CASSSGTASFF. The CDR3 DNA follows: TGCGCCAGCAGCTCCGGGACAGCCTCGTTTTTT.

The chain links TRBV28 to TRBJ2-1; D ambiguous. The CDR3 has 15 residues. Germline assignment: CDR1 MDHEN and CDR2 SYDVKM. The ends were cut back, 3 bases at V and 2 bases at J, with 11 bases in the middle. DNA for the CDR3: TGTGCCAGCAGTTTTCGGTTAGTACCCTACAATGAGCAGTTCTTC. Translated: CASSFRLVPYNEQFF.

V and J are TRBV29-1 and TRBJ1-1, with D possibly matching TRBD1 (6 bases). Trimming cost V 7 bases and J 0 bases, with 18 bases left between them. The CDR3 sequence is 15 residues long. Germline CDR1 reads SQVTM; CDR2 reads ANQGSEA. The chain's CDR3 is CSGRKAGTMNTEAFF. For the CDR3, the DNA is TGCAGCGGAAGAAAGGCAGGGACAATGAACACTGAAGCTTTCTTT.

This chain uses TRBV5-1 with TRBJ1-4; D is ambiguous. Germline V CDR1 and CDR2: SGHRS, YFSETQ. V gave up 1 base and J gave up 0 bases, with 7 bases separating them. This CDR3 is built from 15 residues. In DNA, the CDR3 is TGCGCCAGCAGCTTGAGAGGGACAACTAATGAAAAACTGTTTTTT. Its protein product is CASSLRGTTNEKLFF.

The table lists this clone with a few counts. The rearrangement uses TRBV29-1 and TRBJ2-1; 10 bases are a match to TRBD1. Germline assignment: CDR1 SQVTM and CDR2 ANQGSEA. Germline trimming cut 4 bases from V and 3 bases from J; bases unmatched to any gene: 0. The CDR3 is made up of 13 amino acids. CDR3 sequence (DNA): TGCAGCGTTGGGACAGGGGGCTACAATGAGCAGTTCTTC. Protein: CSVGTGGYNEQFF.

This clone was observed once. The CDR3 DNA sequence: TGTGCCTTTCAACGGGGGACCGGCTACGAGCAGTACTTC. Translation gives CAFQRGTGYEQYF. V and J are TRBV2 and TRBJ2-7; a possible D gene is TRBD2 (6 bases). V was pared by 11 bases and J by 3 bases, with 17 bases between. This CDR3 spans 13 amino acids. CDR1 and CDR2 from the germline V gene are SNHLY and FYNNEI. Together with reference TRBV2 and TRBJ2-7, the CDR3 gives the full variable domain: EPEVTQTPSHQVTQMGQEVILRCVPISNHLYFYWYRQILGQKVEFLVSFYNNEISEKSEIFDDQFSVERPDGSNFTLKIRSTKLEDSAMYFCAFQRGTGYEQYFGPGTRLTVT.

V gene TRBV5-4 combines with J gene TRBJ2-1, with 7 positions matching TRBD1. CDR3 length equals 17 residues. Germline V gene lookup returns CDR1 SGHNT and CDR2 YYREEE (reference sequence). V trimming: 5 bases; J trimming: 0 bases; junction bases outside the gene matches: 11. CDR3 loop: CASRLGTAISSYNEQFF. CDR3 bases: TGTGCCAGCAGGTTAGGGACAGCTATTAGCTCCTACAATGAGCAGTTCTTC.

The chain has TRBV6-5 and TRBJ1-5, with D possibly being TRBD1 (6 bases). CDR1 is MNHEY and CDR2 is SVGAGI in the germline V gene. V lost 6 bases, J lost 3 bases, and 15 bases lay in between. The CDR3 is 15 residues long. Here the CDR3 reads CASRYSGTTNQPQHF. As DNA, the CDR3 is TGTGCCAGCAGGTATTCCGGGACAACCAATCAGCCCCAGCATTTT.

The chain links TRBV4-1 to TRBJ2-1; 8 positions agree with TRBD2. With 0 bases clipped from V and 4 bases from J, the junction kept 2 bases outside the gene matches. This CDR3 is 15 amino acids long. Germline-derived CDR1 and CDR2 are MGHRA and YSYEKL. CDR3: CASSQDSGDYNEQFF. Here the CDR3 DNA reads TGCGCCAGCAGCCAAGATAGCGGGGATTACAATGAGCAGTTCTTC.

This rearrangement joins TRBV29-1 to TRBJ2-7; perhaps TRBD1 as D (5 bases). The CDR3 sequence is 11 residues long. V lost 4 bases and J lost 2, with 6 bases in between. The germline CDR1 and CDR2 sequences are SQVTM and ANQGSEA. CDR3 loop: CSVGGPYEQYF. The CDR3 DNA follows: TGCAGCGTTGGGGGCCCCTACGAGCAGTACTTC.

The chain links TRBV20-1 to TRBJ2-1; D remains ambiguous. Germline V lookup: CDR1 DFQATT, CDR2 SNEGSKA (reference sequence). This CDR3 is built from 11 residues. The V end lost 2 bases, the J end lost 6 bases, and 5 bases lay between the germline ends. CDR3 nucleotides: TGCAGTGCTAGAAACATCAATGAGCAGTTCTTC. It is translated as CSARNINEQFF.

Only one count was recorded for this clone. V usage is TRBV7-6 and J usage is TRBJ2-1; possibly TRBD1 for D (5 bases). Germline V gene sequence: CDR1 SGHVS, CDR2 FNYEAQ. This CDR3 is 13 amino acids long. Trimming cost V 1 base and J 9 bases, with 10 bases left between them. The CDR3 spells CASSLDKQGEQFF. CDR3 DNA sequence: TGTGCCAGCAGCTTAGATAAGCAGGGTGAGCAGTTCTTC.

The chain has TRBV7-2 and TRBJ2-5, with a possible D match to TRBD2 (7 bases). Germline V gene lookup returns CDR1 SGHTA and CDR2 FQGNSA. Trimming cost V 5 bases and J 8 bases, with 18 bases left between them. This CDR3 contains 14 residues. CDR3 loop: CASSPTGGPRTQYF. CDR3 bases: TGTGCCAGCAGCCCAACGGGGGGCCCTCGTACCCAGTACTTC.

This chain connects TRBV28 to TRBJ2-5; 7 bases agree with TRBD1. This CDR3 has 15 residues. V lost 1 base, J lost 1 base, and 3 bases stayed unmatched. The germline gives CDR1 MDHEN, CDR2 SYDVKM. CDR3 amino acids: CASSLLSGGQETQYF. DNA of the CDR3: TGTGCCAGCAGTTTATTATCAGGGGGCCAAGAGACCCAGTACTTC.

In this sample, this clone turned up once. The V and J genes are TRBV11-2 and TRBJ2-5, with D hard to call. V lost 4 bases to trimming and J lost 1 base, with 13 bases between them. The germline V gene has CDR1 SGHAT and CDR2 FQNNGV. The CDR3 extends over 15 amino acids. The CDR3 coding sequence is TGTGCCAGCAGCTCCTACAGACAACGCCAAGAGACCCAGTACTTC. It encodes CASSSYRQRQETQYF.

This rearrangement joins TRBV15 to TRBJ1-5; tentatively, D is TRBD1 (5 bases). Between the trimmed V and J ends, which lost 0 bases and 6 bases, there was a span of 12 bases. The germline CDR1 and CDR2 sequences are LNHNV and YYDKDF (reference sequence). This CDR3 is built from 15 residues. The CDR3 sequence is CATSRDLGQGQPQHF. CDR3 nucleotides: TGTGCCACCAGCAGAGATCTAGGGCAGGGTCAGCCCCAGCATTTT.

The chain uses TRBV15 and TRBJ1-1, with TRBD1 identical over 8 bases. Trimming cost V 3 bases and J 6 bases; bases outside gene matches: 6. CDR1 and CDR2 from the germline V gene are LNHNV and YYDKDF (reference sequence). The CDR3 contains 14 residues. CDR3 sequence reads: CATSRTTGAAEAFF. CDR3 coding DNA: TGTGCCACCAGCAGGACGACAGGGGCGGCTGAAGCTTTCTTT.

The V and J genes are TRBV30 and TRBJ2-7; possible D gene TRBD2, 6 bases. Germline V lookup: CDR1 GTSNPN, CDR2 SVGIG (reference sequence). Trimming pared 5 bases from V and 0 bases from J, leaving 14 bases between. The CDR3 is made up of 14 amino acids. The CDR3, as DNA: TGTGCCTGGGACATTAGCGGACCCTCCTACGAGCAGTACTTC. Translated, it gives CAWDISGPSYEQYF.

CDR3 coding DNA: TGCGCCAGCAGCTTGGGGCTAGCGAGAGAGACCCAGTACTTC. It encodes CASSLGLARETQYF. The rearrangement uses TRBV5-1 and TRBJ2-5; weak D call: TRBD2 (6 bases). V gave up 0 bases and J gave up 4 bases, with 10 bases separating them. Germline loops: CDR1 SGHRS, CDR2 YFSETQ. CDR3 size: 14 residues.